Shown below are 21 T cell receptor beta chains from a single sample sequenced in a study of cytomegalovirus exposure and HLA in healthy donors. This PCR relied on a set of 60 Vbeta primers and 13 Jbeta primers. The data were produced by immunoSEQ multiplex PCR, yet TCRdb's version contains in-frame clones alone and is incomplete. This sample has about 150,000 clones, with around 75% found just once. The sample taken for sequencing was PBMCs. Source of these receptors: a man younger than 30 in good health and CMV-seronegative.

The rearrangement links TRBV27 to TRBJ2-1; tentatively, D is TRBD2 (5 bases). The length of the CDR3 is 17 residues. Trimming left V 5 bases short and J 4 bases short, with 21 bases between. Germline CDR1 reads MNHEY; CDR2 reads SMNVEV (reference sequence). The CDR3 DNA follows: TGTGCCAGCAGTCATTATAGGACGGGATCTACTTACAATGAGCAGTTCTTC. Amino acid sequence: CASSHYRTGSTYNEQFF.

The gene calls are TRBV7-2 and TRBJ2-7, with D hard to call. Germline CDR1 is SGHTA and CDR2 is FQGNSA. There are 12 residues in the CDR3. V gave up 5 bases and J gave up 6 bases, with 11 bases separating them. The CDR3 here is CASSRDKREQYF. The DNA for the CDR3 is TGTGCCAGCAGCCGAGATAAGCGCGAGCAGTACTTC.

This chain connects TRBV7-8 to TRBJ2-1; tentative D call: TRBD2 (5 bases). Trimming removed 1 base from V and 5 bases from J, with 12 bases in between. This CDR3 has 15 amino acids. Germline V lookup: CDR1 SGHVS, CDR2 FQNEAQ. CDR3 residues: CASSLERGLNNEQFF. CDR3 DNA sequence: TGTGCCAGCAGCTTAGAAAGAGGGCTGAACAATGAGCAGTTCTTC.

This clone is a singleton in its sample. Other nucleotide sequences from this sample produce the same CDR3. This chain links TRBV5-4 with TRBJ2-2; possibly TRBD1 for D (6 bases). The CDR3 extends over 16 amino acids. The germline V gene has CDR1 SGHNT and CDR2 YYREEE (reference sequence). Trimming removed 0 bases from V and 5 bases from J, with 14 bases in between. CDR3: CASSLALQGGTGELFF. The CDR3 region has the DNA TGTGCCAGCAGCTTGGCCTTACAGGGTGGTACCGGGGAGCTGTTTTTT.

The chain is built from TRBV11-2 and TRBJ2-5; 7 positions match TRBD1. This CDR3 has 15 residues. V was pared by 5 bases and J by 5 bases, with 11 bases of the junction left unmatched. CDR1 SGHAT and CDR2 FQNNGV come from the germline V gene. CDR3 DNA sequence: TGTGCCAGCAGCCAGGCCCGCGCAGGGGGTGAGACCCAGTACTTC. The encoded protein is CASSQARAGGETQYF.

J is TRBJ2-4 and V is TRBV6-5, with a tentative D call TRBD1 (6 bases). There are 13 residues in the CDR3. Germline loops: CDR1 MNHEY, CDR2 SVGAGI. With 6 bases removed from V and 6 bases from J, the gap between germline ends came to 12 bases. The CDR3 DNA is TGTGCCAGCAGCCCAACAGGGACAAACATTCAGTACTTC. Residues: CASSPTGTNIQYF.

V is TRBV6-5 and J is TRBJ1-2; no definite D call. CDR3 size: 14 residues. V was shortened by 4 bases and J by 1 base, with 10 bases between the two germline ends. Germline lookup yields CDR1 MNHEY and CDR2 SVGAGI. CDR3 region: CASSSPSLNYGYTF. CDR3 bases: TGTGCCAGCAGTTCACCGTCACTTAACTATGGCTACACCTTC.

The chain combines TRBV18 with TRBJ2-1; possibly TRBD2 for D (5 bases). The CDR3 has 18 amino acids. The germline gives CDR1 KGHSH, CDR2 LQKENI. V was clipped by 6 bases and J by 0 bases, with 21 bases between them. CDR3: CASSSGKEAPSSYNEQFF. The CDR3 bases are TGTGCCAGCTCGTCCGGGAAGGAGGCCCCGAGCTCCTACAATGAGCAGTTCTTC.

The rearrangement links TRBV7-2 to TRBJ2-5; 13 bases agree with TRBD2. CDR3 length: 15 residues. The V gene's germline CDR1 is SGHTA and CDR2 FQGNSA. V lost 1 base and J lost 4; bases outside the gene matches: 0. The CDR3 sequence is CASSLGTSGRETQYF. The CDR3 DNA sequence: TGTGCCAGCAGCTTAGGGACTAGCGGGAGAGAGACCCAGTACTTC. The variable domain in full, with the rest retrieved from reference TRBV7-2 and TRBJ2-5, is GAGVSQSPSNKVTEKGKDVELRCDPISGHTALYWYRQSLGQGLEFLIYFQGNSAPDKSGLPSDRFSAERTGGSVSTLTIQRTQQEDSAVYLCASSLGTSGRETQYFGPGTRLLVL.

V is TRBV27 and J is TRBJ2-2; weak D call: TRBD1 (6 bases). CDR1 and CDR2 (germline): MNHEY, SMNVEV (reference sequence). Trimming pared 5 bases from V and 6 bases from J, leaving 7 bases between. This CDR3 has 12 residues. Here the CDR3 reads CASSPGAGELFF. The CDR3 DNA is TGTGCCAGCAGTCCAGGGGCCGGGGAGCTGTTTTTT.

The CDR3 here is CASSLLAGVDGTDTQYF. CDR3 sequence (DNA): TGTGCCAGCAGTTTACTAGCGGGAGTGGACGGCACAGATACGCAGTATTTT. The V and J genes are TRBV27 and TRBJ2-3; 10 bases align to TRBD2. V dropped 2 bases and J dropped 1; count of bases not matched to a gene: 6. The CDR3 is made up of 17 amino acids. Germline V CDR1 and CDR2: MNHEY, SMNVEV (reference sequence).

The chain is built from TRBV7-9 and TRBJ1-1, with 10 bases fitting TRBD1. V lost 5 bases to trimming and J lost 3 bases; unmatched junction nucleotides: 6. Germline assignment: CDR1 SEHNR and CDR2 FQNEAQ (reference sequence). CDR3 length equals 15 residues. CDR3 DNA sequence: TGTGCCAGCAGCCCCCGCGACAGGGGGCACACTGAAGCTTTCTTT. Translating gives CASSPRDRGHTEAFF.

The gene calls are TRBV18 and TRBJ2-7; D is possibly TRBD1 (5 bases). Trimming shortened V by 3 bases and J by 0 bases, and 12 bases separated the two germline ends. From germline, CDR1 is KGHSH and CDR2 LQKENI. This CDR3 comprises 15 residues. The CDR3 nucleotides read TGTGCCAGCTCACCCCAAAGGACATCCTCCTACGAGCAGTACTTC. Amino acids: CASSPQRTSSYEQYF.

The chain recombines TRBV14 with TRBJ2-1; 9 bases are a match to TRBD1. The CDR3 consists of 14 residues. Germline V lookup: CDR1 SGHDN, CDR2 FVKESK. The J segment lost 4 bases and the V segment lost 7 bases, leaving 5 bases of the junction unmatched. For the CDR3, the DNA is TGTGCCAGCAAGGACAGGGGACCTTACAATGAGCAGTTCTTC. Translation gives CASKDRGPYNEQFF.

The sample holds a few counts of this clone. V gene TRBV18 combines with J gene TRBJ2-5; TRBD2 aligns across 8 bases. The CDR3 covers 16 residues. Trimming cost V 1 base and J 3 bases; bases outside gene matches: 7. Germline CDR1 reads KGHSH; CDR2 reads LQKENI. The CDR3: CASSPQEAGVEETQYF. The CDR3 DNA follows: TGTGCCAGCTCACCACAGGAAGCGGGAGTGGAAGAGACCCAGTACTTC.

The sample holds one count of this clone. The chain recombines TRBV5-5 with TRBJ2-3; possibly TRBD1 for D (6 bases). V was cut by 0 bases and J by 4 bases, with 15 bases left in between. Germline CDR1 is SGHKS and CDR2 is YYEKEE (reference sequence). The CDR3 is made up of 16 amino acids. The CDR3 spells CASSLGGGMSADTQYF. The CDR3 DNA reads TGTGCCAGCAGCTTGGGAGGGGGTATGTCGGCAGATACGCAGTATTTT.

V usage is TRBV7-2 and J usage is TRBJ1-2; TRBD1 matches at 7 bases. The CDR3 loop spans 13 amino acids. The germline V gene encodes CDR1 SGHTA and CDR2 FQGNSA. The junction had 6 bases not matched to a gene; V was cut back by 4 bases and J by 7 bases. The CDR3 sequence is CASSSDRAFGYTF. The DNA of the CDR3 is TGTGCCAGCAGCTCAGACAGGGCCTTTGGCTACACCTTC.

This clone was recorded only once. The chain couples TRBV2 to TRBJ1-2; 8 nucleotides line up with TRBD1. The CDR3 loop spans 13 amino acids. V shed 6 bases and J 4 bases; nucleotides not matched to a gene: 4. CDR1 and CDR2 (germline): SNHLY, FYNNEI. The CDR3 sequence is CASRQGGFYGYTF. The CDR3 nucleotides read TGTGCCAGCAGACAGGGGGGATTCTATGGCTACACCTTC.

This clone was seen more than once but under ten times. The chain carries TRBV5-1 and TRBJ2-3; TRBD2 matches 7 bases. This CDR3 spans 16 amino acids. Germline V gene lookup returns CDR1 SGHRS and CDR2 YFSETQ. V was pared by 4 bases and J by 3 bases, with 11 bases of the junction left unmatched. The CDR3 sequence: CASSQKVAGLTDTQYF. In DNA, the CDR3 is TGCGCCAGCAGCCAGAAGGTAGCGGGCTTGACAGATACGCAGTATTTT.

The chain has TRBV9 and TRBJ2-2; 7 bases agree with TRBD1. Unmatched junction bases numbered 12, after V lost 3 bases and J lost 4 bases. Per the germline V gene, CDR1 is SGDLS and CDR2 is YYNGEE. The CDR3 runs 17 residues. Written as DNA, the CDR3 is TGTGCCAGCAGCGCGTCCGCCGGGACAGTTGGCACCGGGGAGCTGTTTTTT. Its protein product is CASSASAGTVGTGELFF.

The chain has TRBV27 and TRBJ2-5; 15 bases fit TRBD2. The CDR3 extends over 14 amino acids. CDR1 and CDR2 from the germline V gene are MNHEY and SMNVEV (reference sequence). Trimming at V came to 8 bases and at J to 4 bases, leaving 2 bases not matched to a gene. The CDR3 DNA is TGTGCCAGCGCGGGACTAGCGGGAGGAGAGACCCAGTACTTC. This translates into CASAGLAGGETQYF.